The text below deals with one T cell receptor (beta chain). Its antigen is currently unknown. The same CDR3 also results from other DNA sequences found in this sample. After removal of 2 bases from V and 1 base from J, the junction contained 0 bases not matched to a gene. CDR1 is LGHDT and CDR2 is YNNKEL in the germline V gene (reference sequence). CDR3 length equals 15 residues. This entry comes from a study of T cell responses to AZD1222 COVID-19 vaccine. The wider study: Analyses pooled second doses at about 4 or about 12 weeks.

The study, taken as a whole, reports: Across spike, vaccine-associated CD4 TCRs were found, dominant at 160-218 and 743-854. A mostly white British donor set with more females was recruited, and clonal diversity was possibly underestimated.

TCRdb keeps only in-frame clones here, not all; method: immunoSEQ multiplex PCR. The sample shows 95,000 to 150,000 clones, roughly 91% of them seen only once. This specimen consisted of peripheral blood, obtained on day 0 of AZD1222 vaccination. The origin of this receptor is an adult in good health. The rearrangement links TRBV3-1 (or the pseudogene TRBV3-2) to TRBJ2-3; 10 nucleotides align to TRBD2. For the CDR3, the DNA is TGTGCCAGCAGCCAACTAGCGGGGGGCACAGATACGCAGTATTTT. It codes for CASSQLAGGTDTQYF.